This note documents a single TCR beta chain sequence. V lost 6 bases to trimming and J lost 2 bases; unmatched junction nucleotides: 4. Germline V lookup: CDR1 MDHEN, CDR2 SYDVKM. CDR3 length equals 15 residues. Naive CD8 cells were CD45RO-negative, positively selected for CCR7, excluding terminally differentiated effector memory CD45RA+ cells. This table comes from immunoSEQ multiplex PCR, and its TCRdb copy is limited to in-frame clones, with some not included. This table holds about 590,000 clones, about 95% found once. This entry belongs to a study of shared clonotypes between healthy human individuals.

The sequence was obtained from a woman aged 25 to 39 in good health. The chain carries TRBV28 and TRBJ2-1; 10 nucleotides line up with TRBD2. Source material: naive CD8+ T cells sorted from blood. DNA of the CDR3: TGTGCCAGCAGGAAGAGCGGGAGGGCCTACAATGAGCAGTTCTTC. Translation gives CASRKSGRAYNEQFF.